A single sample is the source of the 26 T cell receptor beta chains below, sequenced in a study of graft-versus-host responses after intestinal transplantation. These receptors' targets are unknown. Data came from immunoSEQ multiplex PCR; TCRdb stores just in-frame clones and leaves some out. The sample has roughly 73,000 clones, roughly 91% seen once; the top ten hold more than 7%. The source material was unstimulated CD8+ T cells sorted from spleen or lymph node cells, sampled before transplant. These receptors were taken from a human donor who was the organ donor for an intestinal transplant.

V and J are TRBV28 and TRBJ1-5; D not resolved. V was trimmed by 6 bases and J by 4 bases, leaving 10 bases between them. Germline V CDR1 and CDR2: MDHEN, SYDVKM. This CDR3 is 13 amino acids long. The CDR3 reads CASRRQSNQPQHF. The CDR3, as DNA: TGTGCCAGCAGGCGACAATCTAATCAGCCCCAGCATTTT.

CDR3 nucleotide sequence: TGTGCCACCATTGACCCGGGGGATGAGCAGTTCTTC. Residues: CATIDPGDEQFF. This chain uses TRBV6-1 with TRBJ2-1; TRBD2 might be the D (6 bases). The CDR3 consists of 12 residues. Germline V lookup: CDR1 MNHNS, CDR2 SASEGT. With 10 bases removed from V and 8 bases from J, the gap between germline ends came to 15 bases.

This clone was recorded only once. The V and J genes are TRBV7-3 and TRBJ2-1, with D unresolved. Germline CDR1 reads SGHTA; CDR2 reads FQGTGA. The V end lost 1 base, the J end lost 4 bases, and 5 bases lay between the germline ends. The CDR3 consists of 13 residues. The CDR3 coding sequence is TGTGCCAGCAGCTTAATACCATACAATGAGCAGTTCTTC. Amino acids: CASSLIPYNEQFF.

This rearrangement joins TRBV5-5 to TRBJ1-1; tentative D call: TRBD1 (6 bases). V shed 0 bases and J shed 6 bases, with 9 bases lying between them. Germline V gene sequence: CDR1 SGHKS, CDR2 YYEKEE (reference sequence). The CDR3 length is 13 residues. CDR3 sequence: CASSLAGGPEAFF. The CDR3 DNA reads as TGTGCCAGCAGCTTGGCCGGGGGGCCTGAAGCTTTCTTT. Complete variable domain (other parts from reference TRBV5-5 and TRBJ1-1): DAGVTQSPTHLIKTRGQQVTLRCSPISGHKSVSWYQQVLGQGPQFIFQYYEKEERGRGNFPDRFSARQFPNYSSELNVNALLLGDSALYLCASSLAGGPEAFFGQGTRLTVV.

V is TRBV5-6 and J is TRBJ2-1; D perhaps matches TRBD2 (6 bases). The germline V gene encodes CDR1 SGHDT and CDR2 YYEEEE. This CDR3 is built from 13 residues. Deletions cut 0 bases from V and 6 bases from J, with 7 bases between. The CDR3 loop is CASSLVGGNEQFF. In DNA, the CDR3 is TGTGCCAGCAGCTTGGTGGGGGGCAATGAGCAGTTCTTC.

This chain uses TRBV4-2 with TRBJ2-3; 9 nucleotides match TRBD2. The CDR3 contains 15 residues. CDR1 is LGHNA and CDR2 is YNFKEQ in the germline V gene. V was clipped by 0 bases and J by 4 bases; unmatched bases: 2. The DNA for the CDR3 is TGTGCCAGCAGCCAAGAGCGGGGGGGCCCAGATACGCAGTATTTT. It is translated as CASSQERGGPDTQYF.

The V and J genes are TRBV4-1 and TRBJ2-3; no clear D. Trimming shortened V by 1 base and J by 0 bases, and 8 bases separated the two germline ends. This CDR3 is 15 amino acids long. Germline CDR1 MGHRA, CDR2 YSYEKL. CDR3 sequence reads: CASSQGGASTDTQYF. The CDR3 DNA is TGCGCCAGCAGCCAAGGTGGAGCTAGCACAGATACGCAGTATTTT.

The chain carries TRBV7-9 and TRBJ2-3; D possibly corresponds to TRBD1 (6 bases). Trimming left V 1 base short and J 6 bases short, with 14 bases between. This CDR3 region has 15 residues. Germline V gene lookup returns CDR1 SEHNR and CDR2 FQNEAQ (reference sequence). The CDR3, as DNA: TGTGCCAGCAGCTTAGAGGGACCCCAGGGGGATACGCAGTATTTT. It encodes CASSLEGPQGDTQYF.

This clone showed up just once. The CDR3 DNA reads as TGTGCCAGCAGCCGAAGGACAGTCCACAGCTCCTACAATGAGCAGTTCTTC. It specifies CASSRRTVHSSYNEQFF. This chain connects TRBV11-1 to TRBJ2-1; a weak D match, TRBD1 (6 bases). Deletions cut 5 bases from V and 0 bases from J, with 17 bases between. The CDR3 totals 17 residues. Germline V gene lookup returns CDR1 SGHAT and CDR2 FQDESV (reference sequence).

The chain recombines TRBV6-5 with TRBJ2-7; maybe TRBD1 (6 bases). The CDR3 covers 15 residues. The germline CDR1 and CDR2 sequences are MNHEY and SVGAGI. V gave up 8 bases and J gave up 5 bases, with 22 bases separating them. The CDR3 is CASLGPPTGCHEQYF. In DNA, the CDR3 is TGTGCCAGCCTGGGACCACCAACAGGGTGCCACGAGCAGTACTTC.

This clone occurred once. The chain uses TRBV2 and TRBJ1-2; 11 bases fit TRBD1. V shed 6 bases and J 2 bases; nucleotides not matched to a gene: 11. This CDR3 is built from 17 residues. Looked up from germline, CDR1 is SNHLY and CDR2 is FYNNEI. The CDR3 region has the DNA TGTGCCAGCAGAGACCCGGGACAGGGGGACCCAAACTATGGCTACACCTTC. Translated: CASRDPGQGDPNYGYTF.

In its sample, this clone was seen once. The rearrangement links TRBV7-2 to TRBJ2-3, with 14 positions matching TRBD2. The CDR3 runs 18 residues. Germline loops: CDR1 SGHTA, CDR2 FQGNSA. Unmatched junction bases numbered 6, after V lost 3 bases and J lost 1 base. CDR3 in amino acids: CASSLRTSGGPGTDTQYF. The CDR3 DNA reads TGTGCCAGCAGCTTGAGGACTAGCGGGGGGCCGGGCACAGATACGCAGTATTTT.

CDR3 loop: CSVPAGTPNTEAFF. In nucleotides, the CDR3 is TGCAGCGTCCCCGCGGGGACGCCGAACACTGAAGCTTTCTTT. The chain uses TRBV29-1 and TRBJ1-1, with D possibly TRBD1 on 5 matching bases. From germline, CDR1 is SQVTM and CDR2 ANQGSEA. This CDR3 spans 14 amino acids. V was pared by 6 bases and J by 1 base, with 15 bases between.

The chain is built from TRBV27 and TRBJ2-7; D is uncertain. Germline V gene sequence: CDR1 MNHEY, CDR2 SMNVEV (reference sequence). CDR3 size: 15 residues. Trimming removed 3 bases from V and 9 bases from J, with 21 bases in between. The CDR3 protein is CASSFGSAEIIGQYF. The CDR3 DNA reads TGTGCCAGCAGTTTTGGGTCAGCAGAAATTATTGGGCAGTACTTC.

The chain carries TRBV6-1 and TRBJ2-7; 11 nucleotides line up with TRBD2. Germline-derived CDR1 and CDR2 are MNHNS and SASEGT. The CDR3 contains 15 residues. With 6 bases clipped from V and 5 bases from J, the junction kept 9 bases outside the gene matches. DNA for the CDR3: TGTGCCAGCAGGATAATAGCGGGGGGGCACCACGAGCAGTACTTC. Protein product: CASRIIAGGHHEQYF.

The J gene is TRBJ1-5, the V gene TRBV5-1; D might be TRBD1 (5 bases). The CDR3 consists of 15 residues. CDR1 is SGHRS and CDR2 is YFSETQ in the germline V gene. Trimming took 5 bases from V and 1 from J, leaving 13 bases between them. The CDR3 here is CASRPDGASNQPQHF. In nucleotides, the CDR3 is TGCGCCAGCAGACCAGATGGGGCCAGCAATCAGCCCCAGCATTTT.

CDR3 sequence: CSAGDTEAFF. CDR3 bases: TGCAGTGCGGGGGACACTGAAGCTTTCTTT. This chain links TRBV20-1 with TRBJ1-1; D possibly corresponds to TRBD1 (5 bases). The ends were cut back, 6 bases at V and 3 bases at J, with 5 bases in the middle. This CDR3 contains 10 residues. Germline lookup yields CDR1 DFQATT and CDR2 SNEGSKA (reference sequence).

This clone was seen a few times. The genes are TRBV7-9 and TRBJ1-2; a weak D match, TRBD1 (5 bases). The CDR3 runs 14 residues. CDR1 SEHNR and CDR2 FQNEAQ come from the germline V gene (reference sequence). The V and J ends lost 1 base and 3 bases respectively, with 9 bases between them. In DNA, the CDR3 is TGTGCCAGCAGCTTAGAGCTGGGGGACTATGGCTACACCTTC. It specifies CASSLELGDYGYTF. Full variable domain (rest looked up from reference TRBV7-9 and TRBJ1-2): DTGVSQNPRHKITKRGQNVTFRCDPISEHNRLYWYRQTLGQGPEFLTYFQNEAQLEKSRLLSDRFSAERPKGSFSTLEIQRTEQGDSAMYLCASSLELGDYGYTFGSGTRLTVV.

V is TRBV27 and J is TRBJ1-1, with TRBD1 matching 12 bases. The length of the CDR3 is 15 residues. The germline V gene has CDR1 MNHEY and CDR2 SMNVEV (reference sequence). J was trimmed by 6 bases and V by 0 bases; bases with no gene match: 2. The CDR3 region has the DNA TGTGCCAGCAGTTTATCAGGGACAGGGGGCTCTGAAGCTTTCTTT. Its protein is CASSLSGTGGSEAFF.

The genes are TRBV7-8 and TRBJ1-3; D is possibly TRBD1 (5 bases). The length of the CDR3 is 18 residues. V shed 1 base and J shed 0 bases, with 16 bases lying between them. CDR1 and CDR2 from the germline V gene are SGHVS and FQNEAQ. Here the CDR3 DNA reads TGTGCCAGCAGCTTAGGAGAGTGGGGGGGTTACTCTGGAAACACCATATATTTT. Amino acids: CASSLGEWGGYSGNTIYF.

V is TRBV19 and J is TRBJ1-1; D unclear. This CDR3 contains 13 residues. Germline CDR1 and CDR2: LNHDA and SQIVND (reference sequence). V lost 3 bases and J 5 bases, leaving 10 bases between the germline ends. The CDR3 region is CASSISAETEAFF. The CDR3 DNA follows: TGTGCCAGTAGTATTTCGGCAGAAACTGAAGCTTTCTTT.

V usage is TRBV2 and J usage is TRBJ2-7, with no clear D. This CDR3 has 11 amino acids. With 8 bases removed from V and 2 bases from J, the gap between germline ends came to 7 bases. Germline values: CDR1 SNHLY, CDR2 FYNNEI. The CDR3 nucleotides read TGTGCCAGCGGCCAGACCTACGAGCAGTACTTC. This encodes CASGQTYEQYF.

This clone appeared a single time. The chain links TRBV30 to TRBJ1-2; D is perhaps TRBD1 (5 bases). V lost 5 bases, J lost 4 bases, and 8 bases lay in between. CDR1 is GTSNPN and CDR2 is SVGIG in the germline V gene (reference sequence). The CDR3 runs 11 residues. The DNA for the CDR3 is TGTGCCTGGTATGGGGGCTATGGCTACACCTTC. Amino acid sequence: CAWYGGYGYTF. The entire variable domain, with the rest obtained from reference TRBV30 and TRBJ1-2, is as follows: SQTIHQWPATLVQPVGSPLSLECTVEGTSNPNLYWYRQAAGRGLQLLFYSVGIGQISSEVPQNLSASRPQDRQFILSSKKLLLSDSGFYLCAWYGGYGYTFGSGTRLTVV.

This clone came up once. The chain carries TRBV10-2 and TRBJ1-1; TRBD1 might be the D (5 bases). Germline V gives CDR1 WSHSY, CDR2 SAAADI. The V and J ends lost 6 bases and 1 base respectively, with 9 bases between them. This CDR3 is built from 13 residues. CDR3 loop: CASSQGANTEAFF. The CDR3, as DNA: TGCGCCAGCAGCCAGGGAGCGAACACTGAAGCTTTCTTT.

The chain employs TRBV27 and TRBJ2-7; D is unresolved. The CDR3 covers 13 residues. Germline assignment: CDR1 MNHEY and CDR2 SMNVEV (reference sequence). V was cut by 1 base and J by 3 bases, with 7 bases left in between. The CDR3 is CASSLWAGYEQYF. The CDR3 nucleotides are TGTGCCAGCAGTTTATGGGCTGGCTACGAGCAGTACTTC.

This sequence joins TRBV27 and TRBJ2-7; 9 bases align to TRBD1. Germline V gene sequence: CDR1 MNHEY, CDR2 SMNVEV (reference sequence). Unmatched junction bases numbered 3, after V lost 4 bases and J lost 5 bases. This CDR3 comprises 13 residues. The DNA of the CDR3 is TGTGCCAGCAGTTGGGGGACAGGGAACGAGCAGTACTTC. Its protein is CASSWGTGNEQYF.